A selection of T cell receptor beta chains follows, all from one sample in a study of blood T cell repertoires in COVID-19. Produced via immunoSEQ multiplex PCR; TCRdb's table is partial and in-frame only. This table holds 95,000 to 150,000 clones, roughly 84% found once. The sample was PBMCs or T cells enriched from blood (not recorded which). The source of these receptors is a woman aged 25-40 years who had recovered from COVID-19. The CDR3 runs from the conserved cysteine through the conserved F or W. D genes are given only for firm matches. Size tells how often a clone was seen (once, few, many) or the class of an expanded clone, and some rows leave it out.

d_call: TRBD1; j_call: TRBJ1-1; clone_size: .; v_call: TRBV30; cdr3_aa: CACPKGQGHTEAFF; cdr3_nt: TGTGCCTGCCCCAAGGGACAGGGCCACACTGAAGCTTTCTTT
d_call: TRBD2; j_call: TRBJ2-7; clone_size: .; v_call: TRBV7-3; cdr3_aa: CASSLGASGPYEQYF; cdr3_nt: TGTGCCAGCAGCCTCGGGGCTAGCGGACCCTACGAGCAGTACTTC
d_call: .; j_call: TRBJ1-5; clone_size: .; v_call: TRBV19; cdr3_aa: CATGDRNQPQHF; cdr3_nt: TGTGCCACGGGGGATCGCAATCAGCCCCAGCATTTT
d_call: .; j_call: TRBJ2-7; clone_size: .; v_call: TRBV30; cdr3_aa: CAWCIWADDEQYF; cdr3_nt: TGTGCCTGGTGCATCTGGGCTGACGACGAGCAGTACTTC
d_call: TRBD1; j_call: TRBJ2-7; clone_size: .; v_call: TRBV2; cdr3_aa: CASRGQGRDEQYF; cdr3_nt: TGTGCCAGCAGGGGACAGGGACGGGACGAGCAGTACTTC
d_call: .; j_call: TRBJ2-3; clone_size: .; v_call: TRBV7-8; cdr3_aa: CASSLNRPTPADTQYF; cdr3_nt: TGTGCCAGCAGCTTAAACAGGCCCACGCCGGCAGATACGCAGTATTTT
d_call: TRBD1; j_call: TRBJ1-2; clone_size: .; v_call: TRBV30; cdr3_aa: CAWTDRGLRSYGYTF; cdr3_nt: TGTGCCTGGACGGACAGGGGGCTGAGGAGCTATGGCTACACCTTC
d_call: TRBD1; j_call: TRBJ1-1; clone_size: few; v_call: TRBV9; cdr3_aa: CASSVGTGRQAFF; cdr3_nt: TGTGCCAGCAGCGTAGGGACAGGGAGGCAAGCTTTCTTT
d_call: TRBD2; j_call: TRBJ2-1; clone_size: .; v_call: TRBV19; cdr3_aa: CASSFTSGNNEQFF; cdr3_nt: TGTGCCAGTAGTTTCACTAGCGGAAACAATGAGCAGTTCTTC
d_call: .; j_call: TRBJ2-3; clone_size: .; v_call: TRBV7-2; cdr3_aa: CASSMTSSTDTQYF; cdr3_nt: TGTGCCAGCAGCATGACTTCTAGCACAGATACGCAGTATTTT
d_call: .; j_call: TRBJ2-2; clone_size: .; v_call: TRBV6-5; cdr3_aa: CASRRVELFF; cdr3_nt: TGTGCCAGCAGGAGGGTGGAGCTGTTTTTT
d_call: .; j_call: TRBJ2-2; clone_size: .; v_call: TRBV7-9; cdr3_aa: CASSLGGVVGELFF; cdr3_nt: TGTGCCAGCAGCTTAGGGGGCGTAGTCGGGGAGCTGTTTTTT
d_call: .; j_call: TRBJ2-3; clone_size: .; v_call: TRBV4-1; cdr3_aa: CASRFPTNTQYF; cdr3_nt: TGCGCCAGCCGGTTCCCGACAAATACGCAGTATTTT
d_call: .; j_call: TRBJ2-7; clone_size: .; v_call: TRBV7-2; cdr3_aa: CASSLVWYTYEQYF; cdr3_nt: TGTGCCAGCAGCTTAGTGTGGTACACCTACGAGCAGTACTTC
d_call: .; j_call: TRBJ2-1; clone_size: .; v_call: TRBV5-8; cdr3_aa: CASRRSAAPRIYNEQFF; cdr3_nt: TGTGCCAGCCGACGGTCCGCGGCCCCTAGAATATACAATGAGCAGTTCTTC
d_call: .; j_call: TRBJ2-5; clone_size: .; v_call: TRBV5-1; cdr3_aa: CASSLSSLRETQYF; cdr3_nt: TGCGCCAGCAGCTTGTCATCACTTCGGGAGACCCAGTACTTC
d_call: TRBD2; j_call: TRBJ2-1; clone_size: .; v_call: TRBV18; cdr3_aa: CASSPSGSTHEQFF; cdr3_nt: TGTGCCAGCTCACCGAGCGGGAGTACCCATGAGCAGTTCTTC
d_call: .; j_call: TRBJ1-1; clone_size: .; v_call: TRBV6-2/TRBV6-3; cdr3_aa: CASSYQSHGTEAFF; cdr3_nt: TGTGCCAGCAGTTACCAGAGCCACGGGACTGAAGCTTTCTTT
d_call: TRBD1; j_call: TRBJ1-4; clone_size: .; v_call: TRBV5-1; cdr3_aa: CASSLKGPDRGDREKLFF; cdr3_nt: TGCGCCAGCAGCTTGAAGGGTCCCGACAGGGGCGATAGGGAAAAACTGTTTTTT
d_call: TRBD2; j_call: TRBJ2-1; clone_size: .; v_call: TRBV18; cdr3_aa: CASSPLLAGGIGEQFF; cdr3_nt: TGTGCCAGCTCACCTCTACTAGCGGGAGGTATTGGTGAGCAGTTCTTC
d_call: TRBD2; j_call: TRBJ2-1; clone_size: .; v_call: TRBV7-2; cdr3_aa: CASSLAGLAGFDEQFF; cdr3_nt: TGTGCCAGCAGCCTAGCGGGACTAGCGGGTTTCGATGAGCAGTTCTTC
d_call: TRBD2; j_call: TRBJ2-4; clone_size: once; v_call: TRBV19; cdr3_aa: CASSTLAGRGIQYF; cdr3_nt: TGTGCCAGTAGTACCCTAGCCGGGAGGGGCATTCAGTACTTC
d_call: .; j_call: TRBJ1-5; clone_size: .; v_call: TRBV28; cdr3_aa: CASSLEALQPQHF; cdr3_nt: TGTGCCAGCAGTCTCGAGGCGCTTCAGCCCCAGCATTTT
d_call: TRBD1; j_call: TRBJ1-2; clone_size: .; v_call: TRBV4-1; cdr3_aa: CASSHWTGDGYTF; cdr3_nt: TGCGCCAGCAGCCATTGGACAGGGGATGGCTACACCTTC
d_call: TRBD2; j_call: TRBJ2-3; clone_size: .; v_call: TRBV7-8; cdr3_aa: CASSLMAGGGLDTQYF; cdr3_nt: TGTGCCAGCAGCTTAATGGCGGGAGGAGGTCTAGATACGCAGTATTTT
d_call: TRBD1; j_call: TRBJ1-6; clone_size: .; v_call: TRBV6-5; cdr3_aa: CAIRDRINSPLHF; cdr3_nt: TGTGCCATCAGGGACAGAATTAATTCACCCCTCCACTTT
d_call: .; j_call: TRBJ1-2; clone_size: .; v_call: TRBV19; cdr3_aa: CASSIAWAGDGYTF; cdr3_nt: TGTGCCAGTAGTATAGCCTGGGCAGGGGATGGCTACACCTTC
d_call: .; j_call: TRBJ1-1; clone_size: .; v_call: TRBV2; cdr3_aa: CASSAQQGNTEAFF; cdr3_nt: TGTGCCAGCAGTGCTCAACAGGGGAACACTGAAGCTTTCTTT
d_call: TRBD2; j_call: TRBJ2-1; clone_size: once; v_call: TRBV4-3; cdr3_aa: CASSQDLAGVSYNEQFF; cdr3_nt: TGCGCCAGCAGCCAAGATCTAGCGGGAGTAAGTTACAATGAGCAGTTCTTC
d_call: TRBD2; j_call: TRBJ2-7; clone_size: few; v_call: TRBV7-9; cdr3_aa: CASSLRRGVSAQYF; cdr3_nt: TGTGCCAGCAGCTTAAGACGGGGGGTCTCCGCGCAGTACTTC
d_call: TRBD1; j_call: TRBJ2-1; clone_size: .; v_call: TRBV11-2; cdr3_aa: CASSSRLQGASSYNEQFF; cdr3_nt: TGTGCCAGCAGCTCCCGCCTACAGGGGGCCAGCTCCTACAATGAGCAGTTCTTC
d_call: TRBD1; j_call: TRBJ1-5; clone_size: .; v_call: TRBV28; cdr3_aa: CASTVSSGQIFNQPQHF; cdr3_nt: TGTGCCAGCACAGTTTCCTCGGGACAGATTTTCAATCAGCCCCAGCATTTT
d_call: .; j_call: TRBJ2-1; clone_size: .; v_call: TRBV3-1/TRBV3-2; cdr3_aa: CASSNKRTLRHNEQFF; cdr3_nt: TGTGCCAGCAGTAATAAGCGGACCCTCCGCCACAATGAGCAGTTCTTC
d_call: TRBD1; j_call: TRBJ2-5; clone_size: .; v_call: TRBV16; cdr3_aa: CASSQRDGTGYETQYF; cdr3_nt: TGTGCCAGCAGCCAAAGGGACGGGACAGGGTACGAGACCCAGTACTTC
d_call: TRBD2; j_call: TRBJ2-1; clone_size: few; v_call: TRBV25-1; cdr3_aa: CASSGRGDSYNEQFF; cdr3_nt: TGTGCCAGCAGTGGCCGGGGGGACTCCTACAATGAGCAGTTCTTC
d_call: .; j_call: TRBJ1-1; clone_size: .; v_call: TRBV11-2; cdr3_aa: CASSAGLNTEAFF; cdr3_nt: TGTGCCAGCAGCGCTGGCTTGAACACTGAAGCTTTCTTT
d_call: .; j_call: TRBJ2-1; clone_size: .; v_call: TRBV6-2/TRBV6-3; cdr3_aa: CASSNPSGYNEQFF; cdr3_nt: TGTGCCAGCAGTAACCCCTCCGGCTACAATGAGCAGTTCTTC
d_call: .; j_call: TRBJ2-3; clone_size: .; v_call: TRBV10-3; cdr3_aa: CAISAYVDTQYF; cdr3_nt: TGTGCCATCAGCGCCTATGTAGATACGCAGTATTTT
d_call: .; j_call: TRBJ2-7; clone_size: .; v_call: TRBV6-5; cdr3_aa: CASSYHQGYEQYF; cdr3_nt: TGTGCCAGCAGTTACCACCAGGGTTACGAGCAGTACTTC
d_call: .; j_call: TRBJ1-1; clone_size: .; v_call: TRBV2; cdr3_aa: CASSEYTGGTEAFF; cdr3_nt: TGTGCCAGCAGTGAATACACGGGGGGAACTGAAGCTTTCTTT
d_call: TRBD1; j_call: TRBJ2-7; clone_size: once; v_call: TRBV2; cdr3_aa: CASSDWDSTYEQYF; cdr3_nt: TGTGCCAGCAGTGACTGGGACAGCACCTACGAGCAGTACTTC
d_call: TRBD1; j_call: TRBJ1-1; clone_size: .; v_call: TRBV9; cdr3_aa: CASSAPGQYTEAFF; cdr3_nt: TGTGCCAGCAGCGCCCCGGGACAGTACACTGAAGCTTTCTTT
d_call: .; j_call: TRBJ2-7; clone_size: once; v_call: TRBV28; cdr3_aa: CASSPPRGTYEQYF; cdr3_nt: TGTGCCAGCAGTCCCCCGCGGGGAACCTACGAGCAGTACTTC
d_call: TRBD2; j_call: TRBJ2-2; clone_size: .; v_call: TRBV19; cdr3_aa: CASSSRGSGRGELFF; cdr3_nt: TGTGCCAGTAGTTCCCGGGGTAGCGGGAGAGGGGAGCTGTTTTTT
d_call: TRBD1; j_call: TRBJ2-7; clone_size: .; v_call: TRBV5-1; cdr3_aa: CASSYRQGINYEQYF; cdr3_nt: TGCGCCAGCAGCTACCGACAGGGGATCAACTACGAGCAGTACTTC
d_call: TRBD1; j_call: TRBJ1-1; clone_size: once; v_call: TRBV7-2; cdr3_aa: CASEDRGRGTEAFF; cdr3_nt: TGTGCCAGCGAGGACAGGGGGCGCGGCACTGAAGCTTTCTTT
d_call: .; j_call: TRBJ2-1; clone_size: .; v_call: TRBV24-1; cdr3_aa: CATSDLPGKGNEQFF; cdr3_nt: TGTGCCACCAGTGATTTGCCCGGGAAGGGCAATGAGCAGTTCTTC
d_call: TRBD1; j_call: TRBJ1-2; clone_size: .; v_call: TRBV7-9; cdr3_aa: CASSLQGANNYGYTF; cdr3_nt: TGTGCCAGCAGCCTACAGGGGGCAAATAACTATGGCTACACCTTC
d_call: .; j_call: TRBJ1-2; clone_size: .; v_call: TRBV6-4; cdr3_aa: CASSDSSRSFYGYTF; cdr3_nt: TGTGCCAGCAGTGACTCGAGTCGGTCCTTCTATGGCTACACCTTC
d_call: TRBD2; j_call: TRBJ2-2; clone_size: .; v_call: TRBV5-1; cdr3_aa: CASSLGLAINTGELFF; cdr3_nt: TGCGCCAGCAGCTTGGGACTAGCCATTAACACCGGGGAGCTGTTTTTT
d_call: TRBD1; j_call: TRBJ1-5; clone_size: .; v_call: TRBV19; cdr3_aa: CASRGQVGYNQPQHF; cdr3_nt: TGTGCCAGTAGGGGACAGGTGGGCTACAATCAGCCCCAGCATTTT
d_call: TRBD1; j_call: TRBJ2-1; clone_size: few; v_call: TRBV5-5; cdr3_aa: CASSLGTGTGLYNEQFF; cdr3_nt: TGTGCCAGCAGCTTAGGGACCGGGACAGGACTCTACAATGAGCAGTTCTTC
d_call: TRBD1; j_call: TRBJ1-2; clone_size: .; v_call: TRBV12-3/TRBV12-4; cdr3_aa: CASGGTGKGYTF; cdr3_nt: TGTGCCAGCGGTGGGACAGGGAAAGGCTACACCTTC
d_call: TRBD2; j_call: TRBJ2-1; clone_size: .; v_call: TRBV15; cdr3_aa: CATSRGTSGRNEQFF; cdr3_nt: TGTGCCACCAGCAGGGGGACTAGCGGGAGAAATGAGCAGTTCTTC
d_call: TRBD1; j_call: TRBJ1-5; clone_size: .; v_call: TRBV4-3; cdr3_aa: CASSLGTGENQPQHF; cdr3_nt: TGCGCCAGCAGCCTTGGGACAGGGGAAAATCAGCCCCAGCATTTT
d_call: TRBD1; j_call: TRBJ1-1; clone_size: .; v_call: TRBV19; cdr3_aa: CASSKLQGAGGTEAFF; cdr3_nt: TGTGCCAGTAGTAAACTACAGGGGGCCGGGGGAACTGAAGCTTTCTTT
d_call: .; j_call: TRBJ2-1; clone_size: .; v_call: TRBV19; cdr3_aa: CASSQTRGAGQFF; cdr3_nt: TGTGCCAGTAGTCAAACCCGGGGGGCGGGGCAGTTCTTC
d_call: .; j_call: TRBJ1-1; clone_size: .; v_call: TRBV12-3/TRBV12-4; cdr3_aa: CASSSPVTEAFF; cdr3_nt: TGTGCCAGCAGTTCCCCGGTCACTGAAGCTTTCTTT
d_call: .; j_call: TRBJ1-2; clone_size: .; v_call: TRBV6-5; cdr3_aa: CASSLTQNYGYTF; cdr3_nt: TGTGCCAGCAGTTTGACACAAAACTATGGCTACACCTTC
d_call: .; j_call: TRBJ1-5; clone_size: .; v_call: TRBV5-4; cdr3_aa: CASSLAGVNQPQHF; cdr3_nt: TGTGCCAGCAGCTTGGCAGGGGTCAATCAGCCCCAGCATTTT